This T cell receptor beta chain appears in the sequencing data of a study of PD-1 blockade in classical Hodgkin lymphoma. Study information: Patients were given intravenous nivolumab, 3 mg/kg, every 2 weeks.

V lost 4 bases to trimming and J lost 10 bases, with 21 bases between them. The CDR3 is 15 residues long. Germline V gene sequence: CDR1 SGHRS, CDR2 YFSETQ. This clone has a single count. As yet, its antigen is unknown. Study-level results: With CD4+ cells, TCR diversity rose significantly by C4D1, but not with CD8+ cells. Diminished baseline TCR diversity has been reported in newly diagnosed patients relative to healthy donors.

Profiling relied on immunoSEQ multiplex PCR, and the TCRdb table lists in-frame clones only, not all of them. The table includes approximately 44,000 clones, around 71% detected once. No patient escaped relapse after autologous stem cell transplantation, and brentuximab vedotin exposure varied. Complete response, partial response or progressive disease were the best responses. V is TRBV5-1 and J is TRBJ2-1; possibly TRBD2 for D (5 bases). Sequenced here: peripheral blood mononuclear cells (PBMCs), sampled at baseline. This sequence originates from a human donor with classical Hodgkin lymphoma. CDR3 bases: TGCGCCAGCAGCATCCAGCGACTAACCAATGAGGAGCAGTTCTTC. Encoded protein: CASSIQRLTNEEQFF.